What follows is one TCR beta chain and its context. Its antigen remains unknown. From germline, CDR1 is LNHDA and CDR2 SQIVND (reference sequence). The CDR3 spans 14 residues. Trimming cost V 6 bases and J 8 bases; bases outside gene matches: 10. This sample is part of a study of T cell responses to AZD1222 COVID-19 vaccine. General study findings and limits: Compared with day 0, the breadth and depth of the Spike-specific TCR repertoire rose significantly after two doses of AZD1222. Every sample of the repertoires postdated the peak T cell response. Baseline seropositives among AZD1222 recipients totaled only 5 to 7.

Using immunoSEQ multiplex PCR, the repertoire was profiled, and TCRdb retains in-frame clones only, with some absent. The table lists more than 85,000 clones, around 90% of them singletons. The chain is built from TRBV19 and TRBJ1-2; TRBD1 aligns across 9 bases. The source of this sequence is an adult in good health. The sequences come from peripheral blood, collected on day 0 of AZD1222 vaccination. For the CDR3, the DNA is TGTGCCAGTAGGACGGGGGACAGGGAGGAAGGCTACACCTTC. This translates into CASRTGDREEGYTF.